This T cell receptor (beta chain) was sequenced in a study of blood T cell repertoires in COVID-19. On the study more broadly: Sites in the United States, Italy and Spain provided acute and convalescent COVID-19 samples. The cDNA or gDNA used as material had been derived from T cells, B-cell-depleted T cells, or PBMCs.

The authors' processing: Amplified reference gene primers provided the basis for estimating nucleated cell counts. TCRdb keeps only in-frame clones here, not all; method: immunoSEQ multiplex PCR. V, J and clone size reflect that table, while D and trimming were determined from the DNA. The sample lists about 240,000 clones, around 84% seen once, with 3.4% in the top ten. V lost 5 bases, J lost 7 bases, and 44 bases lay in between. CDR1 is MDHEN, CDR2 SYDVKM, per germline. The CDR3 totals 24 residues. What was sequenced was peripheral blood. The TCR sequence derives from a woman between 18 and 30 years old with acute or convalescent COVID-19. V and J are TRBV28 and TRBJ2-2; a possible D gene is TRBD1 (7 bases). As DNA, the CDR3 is TGTGCCAGCAGTATCTCCCCAGGGAATCCGGGACAGCGAAAAGGGGGGATAGTGGGCGGGGAGCTGTTTTTT. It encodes CASSISPGNPGQRKGGIVGGELFF.